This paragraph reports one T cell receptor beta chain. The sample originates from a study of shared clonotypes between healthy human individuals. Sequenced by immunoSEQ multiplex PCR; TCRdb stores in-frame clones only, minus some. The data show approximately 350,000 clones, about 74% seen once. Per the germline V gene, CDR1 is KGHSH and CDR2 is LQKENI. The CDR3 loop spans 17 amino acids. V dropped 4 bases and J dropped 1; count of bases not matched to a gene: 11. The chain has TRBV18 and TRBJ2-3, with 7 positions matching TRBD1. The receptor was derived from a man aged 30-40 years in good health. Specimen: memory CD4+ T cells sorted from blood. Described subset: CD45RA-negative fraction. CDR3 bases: TGTGCCAGCTCACTCTCAGCTTACGGGACAGGCACAGATACGCAGTATTTT. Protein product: CASSLSAYGTGTDTQYF.